The rows below give T cell receptor beta chains drawn from one sample of a study of CD8 T cells in ankylosing spondylitis. One entry per CDR3 protein, called by TCRdb with MiXCR from the 5' RACE reads. Of about 160,000 distinct CDR3 sequences in the sample, approximately 10% were seen once. The source material was blood, either unsorted or a sorted T cell fraction (not recorded which). The receptors shown here come from a female donor with ankylosing spondylitis or in good health (not recorded which). Both conserved end residues are part of each CDR3. The D gene is left open where the match is weak. Clone sizes are given selectively: once, few, many, or a class where the clone is expanded.

>TRBJ2-1|TRBV12-3/TRBV12-4|TRBD2|many
CASSLGTSGRLYNEQFF
TGTGCCAGCAGTTTGGGGACTAGCGGGAGGTTGTACAATGAGCAGTTCTTC
>TRBJ2-5|TRBV6-5|TRBD2|few
CASSLPGLAGVETQYF
TGTGCCAGCAGTTTACCGGGACTAGCGGGAGTAGAGACCCAGTACTTC
>TRBJ2-5|TRBV20-1|TRBD2|few
CSARGASGSLETQYF
TGCAGTGCTAGAGGTGCTAGCGGGAGCTTAGAGACCCAGTACTTC
>TRBJ1-5|TRBV24-1|NA|few
CATSDSASGGSQPQHF
TGTGCCACCAGTGATTCTGCTAGTGGCGGAAGTCAGCCCCAGCATTTT
>TRBJ2-1|TRBV7-9|TRBD2|few
CASSNQGLAGRDVEQFF
TGTGCCAGCAGCAACCAAGGACTAGCGGGACGTGATGTTGAGCAGTTCTTC
>TRBJ2-1|TRBV27|NA|many
CASSSQGSYNEQFF
TGTGCCAGCAGTTCCCAGGGATCCTACAATGAGCAGTTCTTC
>TRBJ2-3|TRBV28|NA|NA
CASTLTRTDSTDTQYF
TGTGCCAGCACCCTTACTCGGACGGATAGCACAGATACGCAGTATTTT
>TRBJ1-1|TRBV27|TRBD1|NA
CASSLEGTALWNTEAFF
TGTGCCAGCAGTTTGGAGGGGACAGCCCTTTGGAACACTGAAGCTTTCTTT
>TRBJ2-1|TRBV27|TRBD2|few
CASNPSLAGGMNEQFF
TGTGCCAGCAACCCCTCACTAGCGGGAGGGATGAATGAGCAGTTCTTC
>TRBJ2-5|TRBV7-8|NA|few
CASSRHHIDIGRKETQYF
TGTGCCAGCAGCCGCCATCATATTGACATAGGAAGGAAAGAGACCCAGTACTTC
>TRBJ2-7|TRBV20-1|TRBD1|few
CSARKVSGTGFAEYF
TGCAGTGCTCGTAAAGTTTCCGGGACAGGGTTCGCCGAGTACTTC
>TRBJ2-7|TRBV29-1|NA|NA
CSVVGGHYEQYF
TGCAGCGTTGTTGGAGGACACTACGAGCAGTACTTC
>TRBJ2-7|TRBV4-3|TRBD1|many
CASSQTPGQFSYEQYF
TGCGCCAGCAGCCAGACCCCGGGACAGTTTTCCTACGAGCAGTACTTC
>TRBJ1-1|TRBV9|NA|NA
CASSAWGPNTEAFF
TGTGCCAGCAGCGCCTGGGGCCCCAACACTGAAGCTTTCTTT
>TRBJ1-2|TRBV9|TRBD1|NA
CASSADRGYTF
TGTGCCAGCAGCGCGGACAGGGGTTACACCTTC
>TRBJ1-5|TRBV15|NA|few
CATSRDGGPNQPQHF
TGTGCCACCAGCAGAGACGGGGGCCCCAATCAGCCCCAGCATTTT
>TRBJ2-1|TRBV7-9|NA|few
CASSSSGVGYEQFF
TGTGCCAGCAGCTCGTCGGGAGTAGGGTATGAGCAGTTCTTC
>TRBJ2-1|TRBV27|NA|many
CASSVDLGGAYNEQFF
TGTGCCAGCAGTGTTGACCTCGGAGGGGCCTACAATGAGCAGTTCTTC
>TRBJ2-1|TRBV6-2/TRBV6-3|TRBD2|few
CASSSVGTSGGGRHNNEQFF
TGTGCCAGCAGTTCGGTCGGGACTAGTGGCGGTGGGCGTCATAACAATGAGCAGTTCTTC
>TRBJ2-1|TRBV12-3/TRBV12-4|NA|many
CASSLDPGPLSYNEQFF
TGTGCCAGCAGTTTAGACCCGGGACCCTTGTCCTACAATGAGCAGTTCTTC
>TRBJ2-7|TRBV4-3|NA|few
CASSQDRTHTYEQYF
TGCGCCAGCAGCCAGGACCGGACGCATACCTACGAGCAGTACTTC
>TRBJ2-7|TRBV12-3/TRBV12-4|NA|many
CASSFAGAYEQYF
TGTGCCAGCAGTTTTGCGGGGGCTTACGAGCAGTACTTC
>TRBJ2-7|TRBV20-1|TRBD2|NA
CSARDLKGKREDPYEQYF
TGCAGTGCTAGAGATCTGAAAGGGAAGCGGGAGGATCCCTACGAGCAGTACTTC
>TRBJ2-3|TRBV10-2|NA|many
CASSDGGRAPDTQYF
TGCGCCAGCAGTGATGGCGGAAGAGCCCCAGATACGCAGTATTTT
>TRBJ2-5|TRBV4-3|NA|few
CASSQSLQEGETQYF
TGCGCCAGCAGCCAAAGTTTGCAGGAGGGAGAGACCCAGTACTTC
>TRBJ1-2|TRBV12-3/TRBV12-4|NA|few
CASSLGDGYGYTF
TGTGCCAGCAGTTTAGGGGACGGATATGGCTACACCTTC
>TRBJ2-7|TRBV6-5|TRBD2|many
CASSYKLAGEGYEQYF
TGTGCCAGCAGTTACAAGCTAGCGGGAGAAGGCTACGAGCAGTACTTC
>TRBJ2-7|TRBV5-6|NA|NA
CASSPWDEGRSYEQYF
TGTGCCAGCAGCCCCTGGGATGAGGGCCGCTCCTACGAGCAGTACTTC
>TRBJ2-1|TRBV5-1|NA|many
CASSLLAGNEQFF
TGCGCCAGCAGCTTACTAGCCGGCAATGAGCAGTTCTTC
>TRBJ2-7|TRBV4-3|TRBD1|many
CASSQGQGANYEQYF
TGCGCCAGCAGCCAAGGACAGGGCGCGAACTACGAGCAGTACTTC
>TRBJ1-4|TRBV27|NA|NA
CASSSAGLGEKLFF
TGTGCCAGCAGTTCGGCAGGGTTGGGCGAAAAACTGTTTTTT
>TRBJ2-5|TRBV5-6|NA|NA
CASSLSTGETQYF
TGTGCCAGCAGCTTGTCTACAGGGGAGACCCAGTACTTC
>TRBJ2-7|TRBV9|TRBD2|NA
CASSVGAGDYEQYF
TGTGCCAGCAGCGTAGGAGCGGGAGACTACGAGCAGTACTTC
>TRBJ2-2|TRBV7-9|NA|few
CASSATWQELFF
TGTGCCAGCAGCGCCACCTGGCAGGAGCTGTTTTTT
>TRBJ2-1|TRBV7-9|TRBD2|many
CASTSGEYNEQFF
TGTGCCAGCACCAGCGGGGAGTACAATGAGCAGTTCTTC
>TRBJ2-7|TRBV4-3|NA|NA
CASSQGNSGGGNEQYF
TGCGCCAGCAGCCAAGGGAATAGCGGTGGGGGCAACGAGCAGTACTTC
>TRBJ2-5|TRBV7-9|NA|many
CASSVERRQETQYF
TGTGCCAGCAGTGTAGAGAGGCGACAAGAGACCCAGTACTTC
>TRBJ2-7|TRBV7-9|TRBD1|many
CASRPTPGQGGYEQYF
TGTGCCAGCAGGCCTACCCCGGGACAGGGGGGATACGAGCAGTACTTC
>TRBJ2-2|TRBV20-1|NA|few
CSARSVNTGELFF
TGCAGTGCCCGCTCAGTTAACACCGGGGAGCTGTTTTTT
>TRBJ2-2|TRBV4-2|NA|NA
CASSQANWNTGELFF
TGTGCCAGCAGCCAAGCGAACTGGAACACCGGGGAGCTGTTTTTT
>TRBJ1-1|TRBV5-1|TRBD1|many
CASSLERGLNTEAFF
TGCGCCAGCAGCTTGGAAAGGGGGCTGAACACTGAAGCTTTCTTT
>TRBJ1-1|TRBV4-3|NA|many
CASSQDSFTEAFF
TGCGCCAGCAGCCAAGATTCATTCACTGAAGCTTTCTTT
>TRBJ2-6|TRBV7-9|NA|few
CASSPGRANVLTF
TGTGCCAGCAGCCCAGGTAGGGCCAACGTCCTGACTTTC
>TRBJ2-1|TRBV30|NA|few
CAWSRYRVDEQFF
TGTGCCTGGAGTCGGTACAGGGTCGATGAGCAGTTCTTC
>TRBJ2-7|TRBV20-1|NA|few
CSASLGSGLYEQYF
TGCAGTGCTAGTCTCGGTTCAGGGTTATACGAGCAGTACTTC